One and the same sample provided the 16 T cell receptor beta chains below, sequenced in a study of blood T cells in healthy people across ages. Alongside a J-beta primer mix, a sample-barcoded 5' primer served in a second PCR lasting roughly 6 to 11 cycles. TCRdb called the 5' RACE reads again in MiXCR, with one record for every CDR3 protein. The profile shows fewer than 900,000 distinct CDR3 sequences, about 42% of them singletons. The sequencing input was blood. These receptors originate from an older woman in good health.

This chain uses TRBV4-1 with TRBJ1-4; 8 bases agree with TRBD1. The germline CDR1 and CDR2 sequences are MGHRA and YSYEKL. The ends lost 0 bases at V and 7 bases at J; junction bases unmatched: 7. The CDR3 loop spans 16 amino acids. Written as DNA, the CDR3 is TGCGCCAGCAGCCAAGATCCGGGGACAGGAAGTGAAAAACTGTTTTTT. This sequence encodes CASSQDPGTGSEKLFF.

The genes are TRBV3-1 and TRBJ2-1; 9 bases agree with TRBD2. The germline CDR1 and CDR2 sequences are LGHDT and YNNKEL (reference sequence). This CDR3 contains 15 residues. V shed 0 bases and J 8 bases; nucleotides not matched to a gene: 5. DNA of the CDR3: TGTGCCAGCAGCCAAGAGCGGGGGGGGCCGGATGAGCAGTTCTTC. Amino acids: CASSQERGGPDEQFF.

The chain recombines TRBV20-1 with TRBJ1-3, with D unresolved. The length of the CDR3 is 11 residues. Trimming removed 3 bases from V and 7 bases from J, with 7 bases in between. Germline values: CDR1 DFQATT, CDR2 SNEGSKA (reference sequence). The CDR3 sequence is CSARALNTIYF. DNA for the CDR3: TGCAGTGCTAGGGCCCTTAACACCATATATTTT.

This chain uses TRBV5-1 with TRBJ2-3; D gene unclear. Trimming left V 0 bases short and J 2 bases short, with 13 bases between. In germline, CDR1 is SGHRS, CDR2 YFSETQ. CDR3 length equals 16 residues. As DNA, the CDR3 is TGCGCCAGCAGCTTGGAAGGCACTTCCTTCACAGATACGCAGTATTTT. Amino acids: CASSLEGTSFTDTQYF.

The sample holds many counts of this clonotype. This chain connects TRBV5-1 to TRBJ1-6, with TRBD1 identical over 8 bases. Germline V gene sequence: CDR1 SGHRS, CDR2 YFSETQ. The CDR3 is 16 amino acids. V was pared by 0 bases and J by 5 bases, with 4 bases of the junction left unmatched. The CDR3: CASSLAGQGDNSPLHF. The CDR3 DNA is TGCGCCAGCAGCTTGGCCGGACAGGGAGATAATTCACCCCTCCACTTT.

The chain carries TRBV6-5 and TRBJ2-1, with TRBD2 matching over 9 bases. V trimming: 5 bases; J trimming: 0 bases; junction bases outside the gene matches: 2. The CDR3 length is 15 residues. Germline V gene sequence: CDR1 MNHEY, CDR2 SVGAGI. CDR3 DNA: TGTGCCAGCAGTAGACTAGCGGTCTCCTACAATGAGCAGTTCTTC. As protein: CASSRLAVSYNEQFF.

This clonotype occurred many times. The chain employs TRBV4-2 and TRBJ2-1; 10 bases match TRBD1. The CDR3 has 16 residues. The V gene end was trimmed by 0 bases and the J gene end by 5 bases; junction bases not matched to a gene: 4. CDR1 and CDR2 from the germline V gene are LGHNA and YNFKEQ. The CDR3 spells CASSQERQGANNEQFF. The CDR3 DNA reads as TGTGCCAGCAGCCAAGAAAGACAGGGGGCGAACAATGAGCAGTTCTTC.

This chain links TRBV2 with TRBJ2-3; D is possibly TRBD2 (6 bases). The germline V and J ends were trimmed by 11 bases and 4 bases, with 7 bases remaining between them. Looked up from germline, CDR1 is SNHLY and CDR2 is FYNNEI. CDR3 size: 10 residues. CDR3 DNA sequence: TGTGCCGGGAGGTCAGATACGCAGTATTTT. Translating gives CAGRSDTQYF.

The sample holds one count of this clonotype. At one boundary the junction diverges from the germline segment, which might be a read error. This sequence joins TRBV4-2 and TRBJ1-2; maybe TRBD1 (6 bases). The germline V gene encodes CDR1 LGHNA and CDR2 YNFKEQ. CDR3 length: 16 residues. CDR3 sequence: CAGSQPSSGENYGYTF. The DNA of the CDR3 is TGTGCCGGCAGCCAACCATCCTCAGGGGAAAACTATGGCTACACCTTC.

CDR3 DNA sequence: TGTGCCGGCAGCAAAGAATTAGCTGCAGATACGCAGTATTTT. It encodes CAGSKELAADTQYF. The V gene is TRBV21-1, the J gene TRBJ2-3. TRBV21-1 is an annotated pseudogene. This CDR3 has 14 amino acids.

J is TRBJ2-1 and V is TRBV20-1; D is undetermined. Trimming took off 5 bases at V and 7 bases at J, with 6 bases between the two ends. CDR1 DFQATT and CDR2 SNEGSKA come from the germline V gene (reference sequence). This CDR3 comprises 10 residues. The CDR3 bases are TGCAGTGCTGGTAGAAATGAGCAGTTCTTC. This sequence encodes CSAGRNEQFF.

The V call is TRBV5-1, the J call TRBJ2-3; D remains unclear. Between the trimmed V and J ends, which lost 1 base and 4 bases, there was a span of 10 bases. CDR1 and CDR2 from the germline V gene are SGHRS and YFSETQ. The CDR3 covers 14 residues. CDR3 residues: CASSLSLDADTQYF. The CDR3 region has the DNA TGCGCCAGCAGCTTGAGCCTGGACGCAGATACGCAGTATTTT.

This clonotype was counted a few times. The J gene is TRBJ2-5, the V gene TRBV5-1; D gene uncertain. The CDR3 is 12 amino acids. In germline, CDR1 is SGHRS, CDR2 YFSETQ. Trimming removed 4 bases at V and 4 bases at J, with 8 bases between. CDR3 DNA: TGCGCCAGCAGCCCCCCGGCAGAGACCCAGTACTTC. Its translation: CASSPPAETQYF.

This clonotype was seen only a few times. The J gene is TRBJ1-4, the V gene TRBV14; 7 positions agree with TRBD1. The germline CDR1 and CDR2 sequences are SGHDN and FVKESK. The CDR3 is 14 residues long. The ends lost 2 bases at V and 8 bases at J; junction bases unmatched: 5. The CDR3 DNA reads as TGTGCCAGCAGCCAAAGACAGGGTCGCGAAAAACTGTTTTTT. It codes for CASSQRQGREKLFF.

There are many counts of this clonotype. This rearrangement joins TRBV12-3 or TRBV12-4 to TRBJ2-3, with 8 positions matching TRBD2. The CDR3 runs to 16 residues. V lost 6 bases and J lost 8; bases outside the gene matches: 16. CDR3 in DNA: TGTGCCAGCAGCCCCAGGGGTGGCGGGGGGCGCGGTACGCAGTATTTT. Protein sequence: CASSPRGGGGRGTQYF.

The CDR3, as DNA: TGTGCCAGCAACTTTGTAGGGACAGGGATTTCGGGCGGGATCCCCTACAATGAGCAGTTCTTC. It specifies CASNFVGTGISGGIPYNEQFF. The rearrangement uses TRBV12-3 or TRBV12-4 and TRBJ2-1; TRBD1 aligns across 9 bases. The CDR3 sequence is 21 residues long. V dropped 7 bases and J dropped 2; count of bases not matched to a gene: 24.